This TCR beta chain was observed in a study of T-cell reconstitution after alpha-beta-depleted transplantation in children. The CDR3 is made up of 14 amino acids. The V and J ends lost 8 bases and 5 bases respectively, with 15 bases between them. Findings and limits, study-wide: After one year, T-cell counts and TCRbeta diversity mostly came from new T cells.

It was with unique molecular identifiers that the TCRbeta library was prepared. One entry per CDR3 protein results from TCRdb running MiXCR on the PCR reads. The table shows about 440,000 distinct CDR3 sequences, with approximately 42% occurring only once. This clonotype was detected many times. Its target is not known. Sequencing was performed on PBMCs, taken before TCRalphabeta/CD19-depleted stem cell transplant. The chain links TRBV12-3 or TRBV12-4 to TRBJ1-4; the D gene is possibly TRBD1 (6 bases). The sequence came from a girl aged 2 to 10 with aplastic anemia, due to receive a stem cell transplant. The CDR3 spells CASAPGHPNEKLFF. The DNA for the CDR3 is TGTGCCAGCGCGCCGGGACACCCAAATGAAAAACTGTTTTTT.